This T cell receptor (beta chain) appears in the sequencing data of a study of blood T cell repertoires in COVID-19. Sequencing was performed with immunoSEQ multiplex PCR; in TCRdb, only in-frame clones are kept and a portion is missing. The repertoire holds some 100,000 clones, 80% to 90% seen once, with roughly 2.7% in the top ten. Sequenced: PBMCs or T cells enriched from blood (not recorded which). The sequence was collected from a woman aged 45-65 years who had recovered from COVID-19.

The CDR3 bases are TGTGCCAGCAGCGAAGGGGGCGAAGGAACTGAAGCTTTCTTT. Residues: CASSEGGEGTEAFF. The genes are TRBV25-1 and TRBJ1-1; TRBD1 matches at 7 bases. The CDR3 totals 14 residues. Germline V gene lookup returns CDR1 MGHDK and CDR2 SYGVNS. J was trimmed by 5 bases and V by 6 bases; bases with no gene match: 9.